These 32 T cell receptor beta chains were sequenced from one sample in a study of blood T cell repertoires in COVID-19. Sequenced by immunoSEQ multiplex PCR; TCRdb stores in-frame clones only, minus some. The sample has under 100,000 clones, 85% to 95% seen once; the top ten hold roughly 5.9%. The sequencing sample was made of peripheral blood. These receptor sequences come from a woman aged 60 to 75 with active COVID-19.

J is TRBJ2-7 and V is TRBV7-9; D might be TRBD1 (5 bases). The CDR3 consists of 17 residues. V was shortened by 5 bases and J by 2 bases, with 22 bases between the two germline ends. From germline, CDR1 is SEHNR and CDR2 FQNEAQ (reference sequence). The CDR3 loop reads CASSPLPSRAVTYEQYF. The CDR3 coding sequence is TGTGCCAGCAGCCCACTCCCCAGCAGGGCAGTGACCTACGAGCAGTACTTC.

This clone was picked up one time. The rearrangement links TRBV4-2 to TRBJ1-1; no reliable D call. Trimming left V 2 bases short and J 3 bases short, with 13 bases between. This CDR3 spans 15 amino acids. Germline V gene sequence: CDR1 LGHNA, CDR2 YNFKEQ. The CDR3 region is CASSQRMGEDTEAFF. In DNA form, the CDR3 reads TGTGCCAGCAGCCAACGGATGGGTGAGGACACTGAAGCTTTCTTT.

The J gene is TRBJ2-4, the V gene TRBV24-1; maybe TRBD2 (5 bases). Germline V lookup: CDR1 KGHDR, CDR2 SFDVKD. This CDR3 spans 16 amino acids. The V end lost 7 bases, the J end lost 1 base, and 16 bases lay between the germline ends. The chain's CDR3 is CATRQVGGWAKNIQYF. The CDR3 nucleotides are TGTGCCACCAGGCAAGTTGGAGGATGGGCCAAAAACATTCAGTACTTC.

This clone was recorded only once. The chain recombines TRBV3-1 (or the pseudogene TRBV3-2) with TRBJ1-1; D possibly corresponds to TRBD1 (5 bases). In germline, CDR1 is LGHDT, CDR2 YNNKEL (reference sequence). There are 11 residues in the CDR3. Trimming cost V 5 bases and J 7 bases, with 8 bases left between them. The CDR3 DNA is TGTGCCAGCAGCTCCGGGGGTGAAGCTTTCTTT. Its translation: CASSSGGEAFF.

The chain recombines TRBV6-2 or TRBV6-3 with TRBJ1-5; perhaps TRBD1 as D (5 bases). The V end lost 6 bases, the J end lost 5 bases, and 17 bases lay between the germline ends. CDR3 length: 15 amino acids. The V gene's germline CDR1 is MNHEY and CDR2 SVGEGT. The CDR3 sequence is CASSPPEGLYQPQHF. The CDR3 nucleotides are TGTGCCAGCAGCCCCCCGGAGGGGCTGTATCAGCCCCAGCATTTT.

The chain carries TRBV4-1 and TRBJ1-5, with D tentatively TRBD1 (5 bases). The CDR3 loop spans 15 amino acids. With 3 bases removed from V and 4 bases from J, the gap between germline ends came to 13 bases. Germline CDR1 MGHRA, CDR2 YSYEKL. CDR3 DNA sequence: TGCGCCAGCAGCCAGGGGGGGGGAATAAATCAGCCCCAGCATTTT. Protein: CASSQGGGINQPQHF.

The chain has TRBV18 and TRBJ2-1, with 11 bases lining up with TRBD2. V was clipped by 5 bases and J by 8 bases; unmatched bases: 11. From germline, CDR1 is KGHSH and CDR2 LQKENI. The CDR3 is 16 amino acids. The CDR3 sequence is CASSSSGTSGPHEQFF. The CDR3 bases are TGTGCCAGCTCATCTTCCGGGACTAGCGGACCTCATGAGCAGTTCTTC.

CDR3 amino acids: CASSLLNRRNSPLHF. Written as DNA, the CDR3 is TGTGCCAGCAGCTTGTTGAACAGACGGAATTCACCCCTCCACTTT. V gene TRBV5-5 combines with J gene TRBJ1-6; D not resolved. This CDR3 comprises 15 residues. The germline V gene encodes CDR1 SGHKS and CDR2 YYEKEE (reference sequence). The V and J ends lost 1 base and 7 bases respectively, with 12 bases between them.

The chain joins TRBV28 to TRBJ1-4; D is undetermined. Per the germline V gene, CDR1 is MDHEN and CDR2 is SYDVKM. Trimming took off 2 bases at V and 6 bases at J, with 7 bases between the two ends. There are 13 residues in the CDR3. CDR3 DNA sequence: TGTGCCAGCAGTTTAGTCCAGGATGAAAAACTGTTTTTT. Amino acids: CASSLVQDEKLFF.

In its sample, this clone was seen once. The chain links TRBV7-9 to TRBJ2-3; 15 nucleotides match TRBD2. The CDR3 runs to 18 residues. J lost 2 bases, V lost 5 bases, and 8 bases had no gene match. Germline values: CDR1 SEHNR, CDR2 FQNEAQ (reference sequence). CDR3 sequence: CASSPPGLAGGHTDTQYF. CDR3 in DNA: TGTGCCAGCAGCCCCCCGGGACTAGCGGGGGGTCACACAGATACGCAGTATTTT.

The table lists this clone with a count of one. This chain uses TRBV10-1 with TRBJ1-1, with no clear D. This CDR3 comprises 13 residues. V was shortened by 5 bases and J by 0 bases, with 7 bases between the two germline ends. Per germline, CDR1 WNHNN and CDR2 SYGVQD (reference sequence). The CDR3 sequence: CASSKNMNTEAFF. The DNA of the CDR3 is TGCGCCAGCAGTAAAAACATGAACACTGAAGCTTTCTTT.

V gene TRBV2 combines with J gene TRBJ1-1, with unresolved D. Germline CDR1 reads SNHLY; CDR2 reads FYNNEI. The CDR3 covers 14 residues. V lost 4 bases and J 1 base, leaving 10 bases between the germline ends. This CDR3 is CASSGVGRNTEAFF. CDR3 nucleotide sequence: TGTGCCAGCAGTGGGGTCGGGAGGAACACTGAAGCTTTCTTT.

The chain uses TRBV19 and TRBJ1-3; D is perhaps TRBD1 (6 bases). CDR1 LNHDA and CDR2 SQIVND come from the germline V gene (reference sequence). Deletions cut 7 bases from V and 1 base from J, with 20 bases between. The CDR3 covers 17 residues. As DNA, the CDR3 is TGTGCCAGTAACCCCCGGGACAAGTTGGGGTCTGGAAACACCATATATTTT. Its translation: CASNPRDKLGSGNTIYF. Based on the CDR3 plus reference TRBV19 and TRBJ1-3, the full variable domain is DGGITQSPKYLFRKEGQNVTLSCEQNLNHDAMYWYRQDPGQGLRLIYYSQIVNDFQKGDIAEGYSVSREKKESFPLTVTSAQKNPTAFYLCASNPRDKLGSGNTIYFGEGSWLTVV.

The J gene is TRBJ1-6, the V gene TRBV9, with no clear D. With 0 bases removed from V and 7 bases from J, the gap between germline ends came to 8 bases. CDR1 SGDLS and CDR2 YYNGEE come from the germline V gene. The CDR3 is 14 amino acids. The CDR3 is CASSVGWENSPLHF. The CDR3 nucleotides read TGTGCCAGCAGCGTAGGCTGGGAGAATTCACCCCTCCACTTT.

This clone was seen a single time. The chain uses TRBV19 and TRBJ1-5; D is undetermined. Germline V gene sequence: CDR1 LNHDA, CDR2 SQIVND (reference sequence). The CDR3 loop spans 12 amino acids. Between the trimmed V and J ends, which lost 3 bases and 11 bases, there was a span of 11 bases. The CDR3 here is CASSMGGSAQHF. The CDR3 region has the DNA TGTGCCAGTAGTATGGGAGGATCGGCCCAGCATTTT.

The rearrangement joins TRBV19 to TRBJ2-1, with D possibly matching TRBD1 (6 bases). The ends were cut back, 8 bases at V and 4 bases at J, with 18 bases in the middle. There are 15 residues in the CDR3. The germline V gene encodes CDR1 LNHDA and CDR2 SQIVND (reference sequence). CDR3 in amino acids: CASSRSGTLYNEQFF. The DNA of the CDR3 is TGTGCCAGTTCGCGGTCCGGGACACTTTACAATGAGCAGTTCTTC. Full variable domain (outside the CDR3, taken from reference TRBV19 and TRBJ2-1): DGGITQSPKYLFRKEGQNVTLSCEQNLNHDAMYWYRQDPGQGLRLIYYSQIVNDFQKGDIAEGYSVSREKKESFPLTVTSAQKNPTAFYLCASSRSGTLYNEQFFGPGTRLTVL.

The V and J genes are TRBV30 and TRBJ1-5; D is perhaps TRBD1 (5 bases). This CDR3 contains 13 residues. Between the trimmed V and J ends, which lost 2 bases and 5 bases, there was a span of 10 bases. CDR1 is GTSNPN, CDR2 SVGIG, per germline (reference sequence). Here the CDR3 DNA reads TGTGCCTGGAGTCCGGGGGAATATCAGCCCCAGCATTTT. As protein: CAWSPGEYQPQHF. Variable domain in full (rest from reference TRBV30 and TRBJ1-5): SQTIHQWPATLVQPVGSPLSLECTVEGTSNPNLYWYRQAAGRGLQLLFYSVGIGQISSEVPQNLSASRPQDRQFILSSKKLLLSDSGFYLCAWSPGEYQPQHFGDGTRLSIL.

The V call is TRBV20-1, the J call TRBJ1-4, with 7 nucleotides matching TRBD1. With 4 bases clipped from V and 12 bases from J, the junction kept 5 bases outside the gene matches. Germline V lookup: CDR1 DFQATT, CDR2 SNEGSKA (reference sequence). The CDR3 contains 11 residues. The CDR3: CSAIRGPELFF. CDR3 DNA: TGCAGTGCTATAAGGGGGCCGGAACTGTTTTTT.

The chain is built from TRBV4-1 and TRBJ2-7; 9 nucleotides align to TRBD1. Germline CDR1 reads MGHRA; CDR2 reads YSYEKL. Losses at the gene ends were 1 base for V and 4 bases for J; bases not matched to a gene: 5. The CDR3 is 15 residues long. The CDR3 bases are TGCGCCAGCAGCCAAGGGAACAGGGGGCATTACGAGCAGTACTTC. Its protein product is CASSQGNRGHYEQYF.

The chain combines TRBV11-2 with TRBJ2-7; 12 bases map to TRBD2. This CDR3 is 15 amino acids long. Germline V gene data show CDR1 as SGHAT and CDR2 as FQNNGV. V was clipped by 6 bases and J by 5 bases; unmatched bases: 8. In DNA form, the CDR3 reads TGTGCCAGCAGGGCGACTAGCGGGAGAATCCACGAGCAGTACTTC. The encoded protein is CASRATSGRIHEQYF. Supplemented by reference TRBV11-2 and TRBJ2-7, the full variable domain reads EAGVAQSPRYKIIEKRQSVAFWCNPISGHATLYWYQQILGQGPKLLIQFQNNGVVDDSQLPKDRFSAERLKGVDSTLKIQPAKLEDSAVYLCASRATSGRIHEQYFGPGTRLTVT.

The CDR3, as DNA: TGTGCCAGCAGCTTATCTTCAGGACAGGGAGAGACCCAGTACTTC. Amino acids: CASSLSSGQGETQYF. This chain uses TRBV7-9 with TRBJ2-5, with 8 positions matching TRBD1. Germline values: CDR1 SEHNR, CDR2 FQNEAQ (reference sequence). The junction had 6 bases not matched to a gene; V was cut back by 2 bases and J by 4 bases. The CDR3 consists of 15 residues.

The chain combines TRBV27 with TRBJ1-6, with TRBD1 as a possible D gene (6 bases). From germline, CDR1 is MNHEY and CDR2 SMNVEV (reference sequence). The V end lost 8 bases, the J end lost 7 bases, and 18 bases lay between the germline ends. The CDR3 consists of 15 residues. CDR3 region: CASATGQGLNSPLHF. As DNA, the CDR3 is TGTGCCAGCGCGACCGGGCAGGGGTTGAATTCACCCCTCCACTTT.

The chain employs TRBV5-4 and TRBJ2-5; 14 bases match TRBD2. CDR1 is SGHNT and CDR2 is YYREEE in the germline V gene (reference sequence). V shed 4 bases and J 5 bases; nucleotides not matched to a gene: 10. The CDR3 runs to 17 residues. For the CDR3, the DNA is TGTGCCAGCAGCCCGGGGACTAGCGGGGGCCTGGGGGAGACCCAGTACTTC. As protein: CASSPGTSGGLGETQYF.

The chain combines TRBV5-8 with TRBJ1-1; D remains unclear. The CDR3 totals 16 residues. V was cut by 3 bases and J by 3 bases, with 18 bases left in between. Germline V gives CDR1 SGHTS, CDR2 YDEGEE. CDR3 residues: CASSSSGGPQDTEAFF. DNA for the CDR3: TGTGCCAGCAGCTCGTCGGGAGGACCCCAGGACACTGAAGCTTTCTTT.

The J gene is TRBJ2-1, the V gene TRBV5-1; 7 bases align to TRBD1. V gave up 4 bases and J gave up 5 bases; unmatched junction bases: 9. From germline, CDR1 is SGHRS and CDR2 YFSETQ. This CDR3 has 15 amino acids. The CDR3 DNA follows: TGCGCCAGCAGCATAGATCCGACAGGGCACAATGAGCAGTTCTTC. Translating gives CASSIDPTGHNEQFF.

The J gene is TRBJ1-2, the V gene TRBV2; D possibly corresponds to TRBD1 (5 bases). This CDR3 region has 15 residues. The V gene lost 1 base and the J gene lost 8 bases, with 17 bases spanning the gap. Germline V CDR1 and CDR2: SNHLY, FYNNEI. CDR3 DNA: TGTGCCAGCAGTGAAGTGGGCAGCAGGGTAGAGGGCTACACCTTC. Translating gives CASSEVGSRVEGYTF.

This chain links TRBV6-1 with TRBJ1-5, with 9 bases identical to TRBD1. Germline CDR1 reads MNHNS; CDR2 reads SASEGT. V trimming: 3 bases; J trimming: 4 bases; junction bases outside the gene matches: 7. CDR3 length: 16 amino acids. The DNA of the CDR3 is TGTGCCAGCAGTGACCCTTCGACAGGGGGGAATCAGCCCCAGCATTTT. It translates to CASSDPSTGGNQPQHF.

This chain links TRBV5-1 with TRBJ2-3; perhaps TRBD2 as D (7 bases). The CDR3 has 14 amino acids. CDR1 and CDR2 from the germline V gene are SGHRS and YFSETQ. V dropped 3 bases and J dropped 2 bases, with 10 bases sitting between them. CDR3 protein: CASSSGGLTDTQYF. DNA of the CDR3: TGCGCCAGCAGCTCGGGGGGCCTCACAGATACGCAGTATTTT.

V is TRBV28 and J is TRBJ1-5, with TRBD1 matching 10 bases. V lost 6 bases to trimming and J lost 4 bases; unmatched junction nucleotides: 3. CDR1 is MDHEN, CDR2 SYDVKM, per germline. The CDR3 sequence is 14 residues long. The CDR3 protein is CASSRDRGNQPQHF. Here the CDR3 DNA reads TGTGCCAGCAGCCGGGACAGGGGAAATCAGCCCCAGCATTTT.

The rearrangement uses TRBV15 and TRBJ2-7; the match to TRBD2 covers 7 bases. The germline CDR1 and CDR2 sequences are LNHNV and YYDKDF (reference sequence). V lost 0 bases, J lost 1 base, and 6 bases stayed unmatched. The CDR3 has 16 amino acids. The chain's CDR3 is CATSRDGLAASYEQYF. The CDR3 DNA reads as TGTGCCACCAGCAGAGATGGGCTAGCGGCTTCCTACGAGCAGTACTTC.

V is TRBV19 and J is TRBJ1-5; tentatively, D is TRBD1 (6 bases). Trimming took off 5 bases at V and 8 bases at J, with 16 bases between the two ends. There are 14 residues in the CDR3. Per germline, CDR1 LNHDA and CDR2 SQIVND (reference sequence). CDR3: CASSDRGGLEPQHF. In DNA, the CDR3 is TGTGCCAGTAGTGATAGGGGGGGTTTGGAGCCCCAGCATTTT.

This rearrangement joins TRBV5-5 to TRBJ1-4; 7 bases line up with TRBD1. The V gene's germline CDR1 is SGHKS and CDR2 YYEKEE (reference sequence). The CDR3 sequence is 15 residues long. Trimming took 4 bases from V and 7 from J; bases not matched to a gene: 10. The CDR3 DNA is TGTGCCAGCAGCCAAAACAGGGGATGGGGTGAAAAACTGTTTTTT. It specifies CASSQNRGWGEKLFF.